The 29 T cell receptor beta chains in this list originate from one sample, sequenced in a study of blood T cell repertoires in COVID-19. The data were produced by immunoSEQ multiplex PCR, yet TCRdb's version contains in-frame clones alone and is incomplete. This sample yields more than 85,000 clones, of which approximately 76% are seen a single time; around 19% belongs to the top ten. Sequenced material: peripheral blood. The receptors shown here come from a woman between 65 and 79 years old with acute or convalescent COVID-19.

Details on this clone: Other nucleotide sequences from this sample produce the same CDR3. The chain couples TRBV7-2 to TRBJ1-3; unclear D gene. Trimming removed 1 base at V and 0 bases at J, with 4 bases between. Germline V gene sequence: CDR1 SGHTA, CDR2 FQGNSA. This CDR3 is built from 14 residues. The DNA of the CDR3 is TGTGCCAGCAGCTTAGGGAGCTCTGGAAACACCATATATTTT. Protein sequence: CASSLGSSGNTIYF. Full variable domain (rest looked up from reference TRBV7-2 and TRBJ1-3): GAGVSQSPSNKVTEKGKDVELRCDPISGHTALYWYRQSLGQGLEFLIYFQGNSAPDKSGLPSDRFSAERTGGSVSTLTIQRTQQEDSAVYLCASSLGSSGNTIYFGEGSWLTVV.

The table lists this clone with a few counts. The V and J genes are TRBV11-2 and TRBJ2-7; D not certain. The CDR3 is made up of 18 amino acids. Trimming shortened V by 2 bases and J by 3 bases, and 23 bases separated the two germline ends. Per the germline V gene, CDR1 is SGHAT and CDR2 is FQNNGV. The CDR3: CASSLTSVVDPKSYEQYF. The CDR3 region has the DNA TGTGCCAGCAGCTTAACCAGCGTGGTTGATCCGAAGAGCTACGAGCAGTACTTC.

This sequence joins TRBV5-1 and TRBJ2-7, with a possible D match to TRBD2 (6 bases). This CDR3 is 16 amino acids long. Per germline, CDR1 SGHRS and CDR2 YFSETQ. Trimming took 10 bases from V and 7 from J, leaving 30 bases between them. The DNA for the CDR3 is TGCGCCCGCTTGCGCCGTCGGGTGGGCCGGGGGTGGGAGCAGTACTTC. Residues: CARLRRRVGRGWEQYF.

V gene TRBV2 combines with J gene TRBJ2-1, with TRBD1 matching over 8 bases. The CDR3 is 14 residues long. The germline V gene encodes CDR1 SNHLY and CDR2 FYNNEI. The ends lost 3 bases at V and 4 bases at J; junction bases unmatched: 2. As DNA, the CDR3 is TGTGCCAGCAGTGAGCGGGACAGGTACAATGAGCAGTTCTTC. This encodes CASSERDRYNEQFF.

This chain joins TRBV29-1 and TRBJ1-4, with TRBD1 as a possible D gene (5 bases). The CDR3 runs 11 residues. Between the trimmed V and J ends, which lost 4 bases and 8 bases, there was a span of 8 bases. Germline loops: CDR1 SQVTM, CDR2 ANQGSEA. The CDR3 loop is CSVGRGEKLFF. CDR3 nucleotide sequence: TGCAGCGTTGGGCGGGGCGAAAAACTGTTTTTT. The full variable domain, completed using reference TRBV29-1 and TRBJ1-4, is SAVISQKPSRDICQRGTSLTIQCQVDSQVTMMFWYRQQPGQSLTLIATANQGSEATYESGFVIDKFPISRPNLTFSTLTVSNMSPEDSSIYLCSVGRGEKLFFGSGTQLSVL.

V gene TRBV5-4 combines with J gene TRBJ2-5; TRBD2 matches at 9 bases. The CDR3 is 16 amino acids. Germline lookup yields CDR1 SGHNT and CDR2 YYREEE (reference sequence). The J segment lost 8 bases and the V segment lost 4 bases, leaving 15 bases of the junction unmatched. CDR3: CASSSGGTRALGTQYF. CDR3 sequence (DNA): TGTGCCAGCAGCAGCGGGGGGACCCGGGCCCTCGGAACCCAGTACTTC.

This clone was detected only once. The chain is built from TRBV7-2 and TRBJ1-6, with D hard to call. Trimming took off 6 bases at V and 9 bases at J, with 15 bases between the two ends. This CDR3 comprises 14 residues. The germline V gene has CDR1 SGHTA and CDR2 FQGNSA. For the CDR3, the DNA is TGTGCCAGCAGATCGGAGTTGGTGGGTTCACCCCTCCACTTT. This translates into CASRSELVGSPLHF.

In nucleotides, the CDR3 is TGTGCCAGCAGGACTAGCGGGGGCCCGAACACCGGGGAGCTGTTTTTT. Translating it yields CASRTSGGPNTGELFF. The chain uses TRBV19 and TRBJ2-2; 13 positions agree with TRBD2. CDR3 length: 16 amino acids. V was pared by 9 bases and J by 0 bases, with 4 bases of the junction left unmatched. CDR1 LNHDA and CDR2 SQIVND come from the germline V gene (reference sequence).

A single count supports this clone. The chain joins TRBV5-4 to TRBJ2-1; the match to TRBD1 covers 11 bases. The trim removed 2 bases at V and 7 bases at J, leaving 5 bases unmatched. The CDR3 runs 15 residues. Germline V gene sequence: CDR1 SGHNT, CDR2 YYREEE (reference sequence). CDR3 region: CASSLPGQGGNEQFF. The CDR3 region has the DNA TGTGCCAGCAGCTTACCGGGACAGGGGGGAAATGAGCAGTTCTTC. Full variable domain (rest looked up from reference TRBV5-4 and TRBJ2-1): ETGVTQSPTHLIKTRGQQVTLRCSSQSGHNTVSWYQQALGQGPQFIFQYYREEENGRGNFPPRFSGLQFPNYSSELNVNALELDDSALYLCASSLPGQGGNEQFFGPGTRLTVL.

The rearrangement links TRBV30 to TRBJ2-5, with D possibly TRBD2 on 5 matching bases. The V end was cut by 0 bases, the J end by 5 bases, with 13 bases between. The CDR3 extends over 14 amino acids. Germline CDR1 reads GTSNPN; CDR2 reads SVGIG (reference sequence). The CDR3 DNA reads as TGTGCCTGGAGTGTATCCGGGGTCCGGGAGACCCAGTACTTC. Translated, it gives CAWSVSGVRETQYF.

This chain joins TRBV18 and TRBJ1-5, with TRBD1 identical over 7 bases. V shed 2 bases, J shed 4 bases, and the junction held 5 bases outside the gene matches. Per germline, CDR1 KGHSH and CDR2 LQKENI. The CDR3 spans 15 residues. The CDR3 here is CASSPGGTVNQPQHF. CDR3 DNA sequence: TGTGCCAGCTCACCAGGCGGGACAGTAAATCAGCCCCAGCATTTT.

This sequence joins TRBV7-9 and TRBJ2-3; 9 nucleotides agree with TRBD1. Trimming took 5 bases from V and 6 from J; bases not matched to a gene: 12. Germline assignment: CDR1 SEHNR and CDR2 FQNEAQ (reference sequence). This CDR3 is built from 16 residues. DNA for the CDR3: TGTGCCAGCAGCCTATTGGGACAGGGTTTTTCGGATACGCAGTATTTT. Its protein product is CASSLLGQGFSDTQYF.

This clone was counted many times. This chain uses TRBV10-2 with TRBJ2-2, with D possibly TRBD2 on 6 matching bases. Between the trimmed V and J ends, which lost 6 bases and 2 bases, there was a span of 16 bases. Germline V gene sequence: CDR1 WSHSY, CDR2 SAAADI. The CDR3 sequence is 16 residues long. The CDR3 DNA follows: TGCGCCAGCAGAGTACTTAGCGGAACTAACACCGGGGAGCTGTTTTTT. The encoded protein is CASRVLSGTNTGELFF.

The genes are TRBV30 and TRBJ2-7; 7 bases are shared with TRBD1. From germline, CDR1 is GTSNPN and CDR2 SVGIG (reference sequence). The length of the CDR3 is 13 residues. After removal of 0 bases from V and 6 bases from J, the junction contained 5 bases not matched to a gene. The CDR3 sequence: CAWSVGTAAEQYF. DNA of the CDR3: TGTGCCTGGAGTGTTGGGACAGCCGCCGAGCAGTACTTC.

The chain couples TRBV11-2 to TRBJ1-4; perhaps TRBD1 as D (5 bases). Per germline, CDR1 SGHAT and CDR2 FQNNGV. This CDR3 is built from 16 residues. The V end was cut by 3 bases, the J end by 3 bases, with 14 bases between. The CDR3 coding sequence is TGTGCCAGCAGCTTCTTATTGGGGGGTGCTAATGAAAAACTGTTTTTT. Translation: CASSFLLGGANEKLFF. The full variable domain, completed using reference TRBV11-2 and TRBJ1-4, is EAGVAQSPRYKIIEKRQSVAFWCNPISGHATLYWYQQILGQGPKLLIQFQNNGVVDDSQLPKDRFSAERLKGVDSTLKIQPAKLEDSAVYLCASSFLLGGANEKLFFGSGTQLSVL.

This chain links TRBV28 with TRBJ2-3; TRBD1 matches at 8 bases. Germline loops: CDR1 MDHEN, CDR2 SYDVKM. V lost 3 bases and J lost 1; bases outside the gene matches: 3. There are 15 residues in the CDR3. The CDR3, as DNA: TGTGCCAGCAGTTTCCCAGGGGGCGGCACAGATACGCAGTATTTT. Translation: CASSFPGGGTDTQYF.

This clone was detected a few times. The CDR3 region is CASWTEDWEQFF. The CDR3 DNA reads TGTGCCAGCTGGACGGAGGACTGGGAGCAGTTCTTC. The rearrangement joins TRBV27 to TRBJ2-1; D may be TRBD2 (5 bases). The CDR3 runs 12 residues. Trimming took 8 bases from V and 10 from J, leaving 15 bases between them. Germline V lookup: CDR1 MNHEY, CDR2 SMNVEV (reference sequence).

In this sample, this clone turned up once. This chain uses TRBV20-1 with TRBJ1-6, with D unclear. V was clipped by 3 bases and J by 6 bases, with 12 bases between them. CDR1 DFQATT and CDR2 SNEGSKA come from the germline V gene (reference sequence). This CDR3 is 14 amino acids long. CDR3 region: CSASRGVGNSPLHF. For the CDR3, the DNA is TGCAGTGCTAGTCGGGGTGTCGGTAATTCACCCCTCCACTTT.

By share of the sample, this clone is large. CDR3 amino acids: CASSLEVGAGETQYF. CDR3 in DNA: TGTGCCAGCAGTTTGGAAGTAGGGGCAGGGGAGACCCAGTACTTC. The rearrangement joins TRBV28 to TRBJ2-5; weak D call: TRBD1 (5 bases). This CDR3 is built from 15 residues. V lost 3 bases and J lost 5, with 16 bases in between. CDR1 is MDHEN, CDR2 SYDVKM, per germline.

The sample holds one count of this clone. The chain couples TRBV6-5 to TRBJ1-5, with D tentatively TRBD1 (6 bases). CDR3 length equals 15 residues. V shed 5 bases and J shed 7 bases, with 18 bases lying between them. The V gene's germline CDR1 is MNHEY and CDR2 SVGAGI. The DNA for the CDR3 is TGTGCCAGCAGTCCGACTTGGGGGGGCCGGCAGCCCCAGCATTTT. This translates into CASSPTWGGRQPQHF.

The gene calls are TRBV10-1 and TRBJ2-3, with D possibly matching TRBD2 (7 bases). The CDR3 runs 16 residues. Germline CDR1 WNHNN, CDR2 SYGVQD (reference sequence). V was pared by 6 bases and J by 7 bases, with 23 bases between. The CDR3 region has the DNA TGCGCCAGCAGCTGGGGGGGCTCGGGTGGTGAAAATACGCAGTATTTT. Translation: CASSWGGSGGENTQYF.

V and J are TRBV27 and TRBJ2-2; TRBD2 matches at 8 bases. V trimming: 3 bases; J trimming: 2 bases; junction bases outside the gene matches: 8. Germline lookup yields CDR1 MNHEY and CDR2 SMNVEV (reference sequence). The CDR3 is 17 residues long. As DNA, the CDR3 is TGTGCCAGCAGTTTTTTGGCGGGGGGACAAAACACCGGGGAGCTGTTTTTT. Translated: CASSFLAGGQNTGELFF.

This clone was seen only a few times. The chain carries TRBV11-2 and TRBJ1-5, with no clear D. The CDR3 is made up of 14 amino acids. With 3 bases removed from V and 2 bases from J, the gap between germline ends came to 8 bases. CDR1 SGHAT and CDR2 FQNNGV come from the germline V gene. As DNA, the CDR3 is TGTGCCAGCAGCTTGGGCTGGGGCAATCAGCCCCAGCATTTT. As protein: CASSLGWGNQPQHF. Using reference TRBV11-2 and TRBJ1-5 for the parts outside the CDR3, the full variable domain is EAGVAQSPRYKIIEKRQSVAFWCNPISGHATLYWYQQILGQGPKLLIQFQNNGVVDDSQLPKDRFSAERLKGVDSTLKIQPAKLEDSAVYLCASSLGWGNQPQHFGDGTRLSIL.

The V and J genes are TRBV27 and TRBJ1-2; 7 bases line up with TRBD1. CDR1 MNHEY and CDR2 SMNVEV come from the germline V gene (reference sequence). The CDR3 is 13 residues long. The J segment lost 5 bases and the V segment lost 6 bases, leaving 6 bases of the junction unmatched. CDR3 sequence reads: CASRSGQVYGYTF. The CDR3 DNA reads as TGTGCCAGCAGGTCTGGACAGGTTTATGGCTACACCTTC.

The chain carries TRBV7-9 and TRBJ1-1; D is perhaps TRBD1 (5 bases). CDR1 and CDR2 from the germline V gene are SEHNR and FQNEAQ (reference sequence). The CDR3 spans 12 residues. Trimming shortened V by 4 bases and J by 7 bases, and 10 bases separated the two germline ends. CDR3 sequence reads: CASSSAGVEAFF. The CDR3 DNA reads as TGTGCCAGCAGCTCTGCGGGGGTTGAAGCTTTCTTT.

The chain joins TRBV7-2 to TRBJ2-1; 7 bases are a match to TRBD2. Germline V gene lookup returns CDR1 SGHTA and CDR2 FQGNSA. V lost 4 bases and J lost 10; bases outside the gene matches: 16. This CDR3 comprises 16 residues. The DNA for the CDR3 is TGTGCCAGCAGCTCCACCCCGGAGCGGGGCATTAGGGAGCAGTTCTTC. Translated, it gives CASSSTPERGIREQFF. Together with reference TRBV7-2 and TRBJ2-1, the CDR3 gives the full variable domain: GAGVSQSPSNKVTEKGKDVELRCDPISGHTALYWYRQSLGQGLEFLIYFQGNSAPDKSGLPSDRFSAERTGGSVSTLTIQRTQQEDSAVYLCASSSTPERGIREQFFGPGTRLTVL.

The CDR3 loop reads CASSLARGGTEAFF. The CDR3 DNA is TGTGCCAGCAGCTTGGCCAGAGGGGGCACTGAAGCTTTCTTT. The genes are TRBV5-4 and TRBJ1-1; maybe TRBD1 (6 bases). Germline lookup yields CDR1 SGHNT and CDR2 YYREEE (reference sequence). The CDR3 sequence is 14 residues long. V dropped 0 bases and J dropped 4 bases, with 10 bases sitting between them. Full variable domain (rest looked up from reference TRBV5-4 and TRBJ1-1): ETGVTQSPTHLIKTRGQQVTLRCSSQSGHNTVSWYQQALGQGPQFIFQYYREEENGRGNFPPRFSGLQFPNYSSELNVNALELDDSALYLCASSLARGGTEAFFGQGTRLTVV.

Only one count was recorded for this clone. The J gene is TRBJ2-7, the V gene TRBV4-3; 11 bases are a match to TRBD1. Trimming removed 0 bases from V and 3 bases from J; junction bases left unmatched: 1. There are 15 residues in the CDR3. Germline V lookup: CDR1 LGHNA, CDR2 YSLEER. The CDR3 DNA sequence: TGCGCCAGCAGCCAAGACGGGACAGGGGGCTACGAGCAGTACTTC. It is translated as CASSQDGTGGYEQYF.

This rearrangement joins TRBV19 to TRBJ1-4; possible D gene TRBD1, 5 bases. This CDR3 has 18 amino acids. The V end lost 5 bases, the J end lost 2 bases, and 21 bases lay between the germline ends. Germline assignment: CDR1 LNHDA and CDR2 SQIVND (reference sequence). The CDR3 coding sequence is TGTGCCAGTAGTGCGGGACTCCAACGTCCCGGGACTAATGAAAAACTGTTTTTT. It yields the protein CASSAGLQRPGTNEKLFF. The complete variable domain, with remaining parts taken from reference TRBV19 and TRBJ1-4, reads DGGITQSPKYLFRKEGQNVTLSCEQNLNHDAMYWYRQDPGQGLRLIYYSQIVNDFQKGDIAEGYSVSREKKESFPLTVTSAQKNPTAFYLCASSAGLQRPGTNEKLFFGSGTQLSVL.